This TCR beta chain was observed in a study of identical twins. Findings and caveats of the study: Whereas memory repertoires showed no such difference, abundant cord blood beta clonotypes carried fewer insertions.

Germline loops: CDR1 LGHDT, CDR2 YNNKEL (reference sequence). V was shortened by 5 bases and J by 0 bases, with 14 bases between the two germline ends. There are 15 residues in the CDR3. Carrying unique molecular identifiers, the cDNA also gained a universal primer site through template switching. In TCRdb, the 5' RACE reads were re-called with MiXCR into one record per CDR3 protein. The data contain about 190,000 distinct CDR3 sequences, about 15% of them singletons. Turning to this clonotype: Its antigen remains unidentified.

In addition, the sample was reused for a study of T cells expressing NK-cell markers. That study adds: Most of the eight sequenced donors were HCMV-seropositive; one was seronegative. Sorting was limited to alpha-beta TCR-expressing T cells with an anti-gamma-delta TCR antibody in several experiments.

The sequenced sample consisted of CD8+ T cells sorted from blood. V and J are TRBV3-1 and TRBJ2-7; D not resolved. The source of this sequence is a woman between 18 and 29 years old in good health. Written as DNA, the CDR3 is TGTGCCAGCAGCGCACCAAACTACAGCTCCTACGAGCAGTACTTC. Encoded protein: CASSAPNYSSYEQYF.